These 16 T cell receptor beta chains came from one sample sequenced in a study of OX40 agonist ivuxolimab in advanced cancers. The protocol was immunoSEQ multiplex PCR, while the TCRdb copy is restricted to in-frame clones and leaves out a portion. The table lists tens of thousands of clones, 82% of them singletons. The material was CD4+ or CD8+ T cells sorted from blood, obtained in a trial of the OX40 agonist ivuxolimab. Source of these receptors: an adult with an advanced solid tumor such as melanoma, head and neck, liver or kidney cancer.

CDR3 DNA: TGTGCCAGTAGTAATACAGGTGGATCTTACAATGAGCAGTTCTTC. This encodes CASSNTGGSYNEQFF. The chain couples TRBV19 to TRBJ2-1; maybe TRBD1 (5 bases). The CDR3 is 15 amino acids. The V gene lost 4 bases and the J gene lost 4 bases, with 14 bases spanning the gap. CDR1 and CDR2 from the germline V gene are LNHDA and SQIVND (reference sequence).

CDR3 sequence (DNA): TGTGCCAGCAGCTTTGAACTCTATGGCTACACCTTC. As protein: CASSFELYGYTF. J is TRBJ1-2 and V is TRBV7-9; the D is unclear. Germline V gene data show CDR1 as SEHNR and CDR2 as FQNEAQ (reference sequence). The CDR3 totals 12 residues. The V gene lost 3 bases and the J gene lost 4 bases, with 6 bases spanning the gap.

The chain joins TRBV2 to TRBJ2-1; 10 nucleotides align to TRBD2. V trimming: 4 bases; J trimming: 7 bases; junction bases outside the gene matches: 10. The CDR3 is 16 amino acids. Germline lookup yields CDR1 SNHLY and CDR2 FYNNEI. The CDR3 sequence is CASSVGGLASRNEQFF. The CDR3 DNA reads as TGTGCCAGCAGTGTGGGGGGACTAGCGAGTCGAAATGAGCAGTTCTTC. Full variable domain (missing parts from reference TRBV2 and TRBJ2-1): EPEVTQTPSHQVTQMGQEVILRCVPISNHLYFYWYRQILGQKVEFLVSFYNNEISEKSEIFDDQFSVERPDGSNFTLKIRSTKLEDSAMYFCASSVGGLASRNEQFFGPGTRLTVL.

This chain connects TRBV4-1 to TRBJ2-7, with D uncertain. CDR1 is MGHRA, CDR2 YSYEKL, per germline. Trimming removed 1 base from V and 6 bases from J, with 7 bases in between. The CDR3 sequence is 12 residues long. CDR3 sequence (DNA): TGCGCCAGCAGCCAAGTCCTGGGCGAGCAGTACTTC. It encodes CASSQVLGEQYF.

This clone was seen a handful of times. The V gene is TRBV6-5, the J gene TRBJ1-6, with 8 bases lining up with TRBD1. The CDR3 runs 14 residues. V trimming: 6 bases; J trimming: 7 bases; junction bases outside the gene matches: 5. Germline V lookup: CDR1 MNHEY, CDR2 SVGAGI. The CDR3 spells CASSRRTGNSPLHF. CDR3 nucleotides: TGTGCCAGCAGCCGCCGGACAGGGAATTCACCCCTCCACTTT.

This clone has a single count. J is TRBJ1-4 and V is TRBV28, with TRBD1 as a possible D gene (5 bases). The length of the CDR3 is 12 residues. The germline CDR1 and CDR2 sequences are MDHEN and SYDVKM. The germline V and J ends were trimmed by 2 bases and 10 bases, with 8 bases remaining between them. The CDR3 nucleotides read TGTGCCAGCAGTTTACGGGGCTTAAAACTGTTTTTT. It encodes CASSLRGLKLFF. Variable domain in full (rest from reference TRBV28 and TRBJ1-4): DVKVTQSSRYLVKRTGEKVFLECVQDMDHENMFWYRQDPGLGLRLIYFSYDVKMKEKGDIPEGYSVSREKKERFSLILESASTNQTSMYLCASSLRGLKLFFGSGTQLSVL.

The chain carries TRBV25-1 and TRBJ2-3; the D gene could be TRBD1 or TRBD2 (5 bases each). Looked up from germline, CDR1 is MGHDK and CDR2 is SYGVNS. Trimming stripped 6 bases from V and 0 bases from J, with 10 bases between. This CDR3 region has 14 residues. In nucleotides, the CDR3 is TGTGCCAGCAGCCCGGGACGGAGCACAGATACGCAGTATTTT. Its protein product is CASSPGRSTDTQYF.

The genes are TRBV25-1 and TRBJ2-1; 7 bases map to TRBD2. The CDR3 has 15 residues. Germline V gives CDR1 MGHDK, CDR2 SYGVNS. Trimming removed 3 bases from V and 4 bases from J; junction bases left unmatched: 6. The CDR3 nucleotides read TGTGCCAGCAGTGATTTTGCTAGCGGATACAATGAGCAGTTCTTC. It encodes CASSDFASGYNEQFF.

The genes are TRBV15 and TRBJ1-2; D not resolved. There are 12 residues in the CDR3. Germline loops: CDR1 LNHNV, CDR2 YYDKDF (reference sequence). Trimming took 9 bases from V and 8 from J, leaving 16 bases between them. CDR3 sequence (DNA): TGTGCCACGGCCCTAGGAGGATGGGGCTACACCTTC. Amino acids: CATALGGWGYTF.

The CDR3 DNA follows: TGTGCCAGCAGTTTTCAAGACTACGAGCAGTACTTC. It yields the protein CASSFQDYEQYF. The chain uses TRBV28 and TRBJ2-7; no clear D gene. This CDR3 spans 12 amino acids. CDR1 and CDR2 (germline): MDHEN, SYDVKM. V dropped 3 bases and J dropped 3 bases, with 6 bases sitting between them.

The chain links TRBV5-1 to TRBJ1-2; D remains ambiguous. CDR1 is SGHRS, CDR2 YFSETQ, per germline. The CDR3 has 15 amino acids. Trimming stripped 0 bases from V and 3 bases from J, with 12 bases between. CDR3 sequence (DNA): TGCGCCAGCAGCTTGGGGGTTGCGGGTGACTATGGCTACACCTTC. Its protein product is CASSLGVAGDYGYTF.

The CDR3 sequence is CASRLSGASSEQFF. The CDR3 nucleotides read TGTGCCAGCAGACTTAGCGGGGCCTCCTCTGAGCAGTTCTTC. The J gene is TRBJ2-1, the V gene TRBV28; 8 bases fit TRBD2. The CDR3 loop spans 14 amino acids. Trimming took 6 bases from V and 9 from J; bases not matched to a gene: 10. From germline, CDR1 is MDHEN and CDR2 SYDVKM.

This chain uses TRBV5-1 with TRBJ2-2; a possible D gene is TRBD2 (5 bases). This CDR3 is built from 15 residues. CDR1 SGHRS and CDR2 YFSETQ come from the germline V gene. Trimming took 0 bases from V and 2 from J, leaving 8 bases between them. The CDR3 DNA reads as TGCGCCAGCAGCTTGGCCGGACTTAACACCGGGGAGCTGTTTTTT. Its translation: CASSLAGLNTGELFF.

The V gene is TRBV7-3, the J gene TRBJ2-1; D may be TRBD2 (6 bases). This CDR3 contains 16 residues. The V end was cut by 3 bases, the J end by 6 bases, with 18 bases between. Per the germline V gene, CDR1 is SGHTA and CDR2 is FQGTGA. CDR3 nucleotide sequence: TGTGCCAGCAGCTTTAGCGGAGCCCCCCCTGCCAATGAGCAGTTCTTC. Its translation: CASSFSGAPPANEQFF.

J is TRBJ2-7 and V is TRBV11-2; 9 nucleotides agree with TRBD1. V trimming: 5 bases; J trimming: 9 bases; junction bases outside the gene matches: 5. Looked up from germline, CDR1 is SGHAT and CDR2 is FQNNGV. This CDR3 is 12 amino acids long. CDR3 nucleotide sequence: TGTGCCAGCAGCACCGGACAGGGGCGGCAGTACGTC. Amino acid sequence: CASSTGQGRQYV.

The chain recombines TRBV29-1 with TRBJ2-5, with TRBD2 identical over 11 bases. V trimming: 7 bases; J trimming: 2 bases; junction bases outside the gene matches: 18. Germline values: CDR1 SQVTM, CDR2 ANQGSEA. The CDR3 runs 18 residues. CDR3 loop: CSAETRASGGPQQETQYF. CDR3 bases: TGCAGCGCAGAAACGCGGGCTAGCGGGGGGCCACAACAAGAGACCCAGTACTTC.